Each of the 8 T cell receptor beta chains below was sequenced from the same sample in a study of blood T cell repertoires in COVID-19. The protocol was immunoSEQ multiplex PCR, while the TCRdb copy is restricted to in-frame clones and leaves out a portion. The table shows just over 250,000 clones, with approximately 89% occurring only once. The sequencing input was peripheral blood. Receptors were obtained from a woman between 70 and 85 years old with COVID-19, enrolled during active disease.

Concerning this clone itself: Other DNA sequences in the same sample also yield this CDR3. The chain combines TRBV9 with TRBJ1-5, with TRBD1 as a possible D gene (6 bases). The CDR3 is 14 amino acids. V lost 4 bases and J lost 3, with 11 bases in between. From germline, CDR1 is SGDLS and CDR2 YYNGEE. In nucleotides, the CDR3 is TGTGCCAGCAGCCCAACAGGGTCCAATCAGCCCCAGCATTTT. Protein: CASSPTGSNQPQHF.

V and J are TRBV6-2 or TRBV6-3 and TRBJ2-1; D gene uncertain. Between the trimmed V and J ends, which lost 4 bases and 7 bases, there was a span of 20 bases. Germline V gene data show CDR1 as MNHEY and CDR2 as SVGEGT. The CDR3 runs 16 residues. The CDR3 is CASSSSEAPSFNEQFF. As DNA, the CDR3 is TGTGCCAGCAGTTCATCCGAAGCACCGTCCTTTAATGAGCAGTTCTTC.

This clone was seen repeatedly, ten times or more. J is TRBJ2-5 and V is TRBV6-2 or TRBV6-3; D call uncertain. V lost 4 bases and J 0 bases, leaving 9 bases between the germline ends. The CDR3 contains 14 residues. CDR1 is MNHEY and CDR2 is SVGEGT in the germline V gene. In DNA form, the CDR3 reads TGTGCCAGCAGTTTGGGTACTAACCAAGAGACCCAGTACTTC. Residues: CASSLGTNQETQYF.

This clone was counted a few times. This sequence joins TRBV25-1 and TRBJ1-6; D is possibly TRBD1 (6 bases). CDR1 and CDR2 from the germline V gene are MGHDK and SYGVNS. This CDR3 comprises 17 residues. V lost 4 bases to trimming and J lost 0 bases, with 13 bases between them. CDR3 in amino acids: CASSGQDRSSYNSPLHF. CDR3 sequence (DNA): TGTGCCAGCAGTGGGCAAGACAGGAGCTCCTATAATTCACCCCTCCACTTT.

This chain uses TRBV10-3 with TRBJ2-7; 8 bases agree with TRBD2. The germline gives CDR1 ENHRY, CDR2 SYGVKD. The V and J ends lost 7 bases and 5 bases, in that order; junction bases with no gene match: 7. The length of the CDR3 is 13 residues. This CDR3 is CAITSGSINEQYF. Written as DNA, the CDR3 is TGTGCCATCACCAGCGGGAGTATCAACGAGCAGTACTTC.

The rearrangement uses TRBV15 and TRBJ1-1, with D unclear. Looked up from germline, CDR1 is LNHNV and CDR2 is YYDKDF (reference sequence). The CDR3 contains 15 residues. Trimming took 0 bases from V and 2 from J, leaving 10 bases between them. The chain's CDR3 is CATSRDGLPNTEAFF. The CDR3 coding sequence is TGTGCCACCAGCAGAGATGGACTTCCTAACACTGAAGCTTTCTTT.

This clone appeared once. The DNA for the CDR3 is TGTGCCAGCAGCTTAGGGGGACTACGCACAGATACGCAGTATTTT. This encodes CASSLGGLRTDTQYF. The chain recombines TRBV7-2 with TRBJ2-3, with 7 bases aligning to TRBD2. Germline-derived CDR1 and CDR2 are SGHTA and FQGNSA. The ends lost 1 base at V and 1 base at J; junction bases unmatched: 2. The CDR3 has 15 amino acids.

The J gene is TRBJ2-4, the V gene TRBV6-6, with 7 bases fitting TRBD1. Looked up from germline, CDR1 is MNHNY and CDR2 is SVGAGI (reference sequence). V was pared by 9 bases and J by 8 bases, with 7 bases of the junction left unmatched. This CDR3 is 12 amino acids long. CDR3 sequence reads: CASTGEADIQYF. CDR3 nucleotide sequence: TGTGCCAGTACAGGGGAAGCGGACATTCAGTACTTC.